This T cell receptor beta chain was obtained from a study of sequential checkpoint blockade in melanoma. V shed 10 bases and J 7 bases; nucleotides not matched to a gene: 5. The germline V gene encodes CDR1 ENHRY and CDR2 SYGVKD. The CDR3 runs 12 residues. TCRdb's copy holds only in-frame clones and misses some; the assay was immunoSEQ multiplex PCR. Of about 27,000 clones listed, roughly 80% were seen once; the top ten hold 13%. Treatment: randomized to nivolumab then ipilimumab (arm A) or the reverse (arm B). None of the patients previously received DNA-damaging chemotherapy. From thawed PBMCs, live CD3+CD8+ cells negative for CD19 and CD56 were sorted.

The V gene is TRBV10-3, the J gene TRBJ2-1; 9 bases map to TRBD1. The material sequenced was CD8+ T cells sorted from blood (inferred from file names), taken from a patient given nivolumab and ipilimumab in sequence. The clonotype originates from a human donor with melanoma. The CDR3 sequence: CASGDRVNEQFF. CDR3 in DNA: TGTGCCAGCGGGGACAGGGTGAATGAGCAGTTCTTC.